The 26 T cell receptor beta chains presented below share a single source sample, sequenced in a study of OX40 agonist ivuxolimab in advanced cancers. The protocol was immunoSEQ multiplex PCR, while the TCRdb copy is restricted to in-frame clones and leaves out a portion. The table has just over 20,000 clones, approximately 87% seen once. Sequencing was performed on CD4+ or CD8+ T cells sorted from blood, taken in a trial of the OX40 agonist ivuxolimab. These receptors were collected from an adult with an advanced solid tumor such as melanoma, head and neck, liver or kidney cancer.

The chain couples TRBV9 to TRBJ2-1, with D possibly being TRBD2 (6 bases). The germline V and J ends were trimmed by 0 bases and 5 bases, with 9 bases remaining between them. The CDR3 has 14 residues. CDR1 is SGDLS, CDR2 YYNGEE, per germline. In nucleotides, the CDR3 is TGTGCCAGCAGCGTAGGGGGGGACCACAATGAGCAGTTCTTC. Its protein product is CASSVGGDHNEQFF.

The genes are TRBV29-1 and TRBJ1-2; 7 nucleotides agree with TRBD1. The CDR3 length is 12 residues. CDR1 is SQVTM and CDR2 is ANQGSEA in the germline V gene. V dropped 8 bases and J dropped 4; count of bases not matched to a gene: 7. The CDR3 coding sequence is TGCAGCACCTGGGACAGCCCCTATGGCTACACCTTC. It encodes CSTWDSPYGYTF.

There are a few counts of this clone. The CDR3 nucleotides are TGTGCCAGCAGCCCGCAATCTGTGACTAGCACAGATACGCAGTATTTT. Translation: CASSPQSVTSTDTQYF. The J gene is TRBJ2-3, the V gene TRBV13, with D uncertain. CDR1 and CDR2 (germline): PRHDT, FYEKMQ (reference sequence). The V end lost 5 bases, the J end lost 0 bases, and 15 bases lay between the germline ends. The CDR3 is 16 residues long.

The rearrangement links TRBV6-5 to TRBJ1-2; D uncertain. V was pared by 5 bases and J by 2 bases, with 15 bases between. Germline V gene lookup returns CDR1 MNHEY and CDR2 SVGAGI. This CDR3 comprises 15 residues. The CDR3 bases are TGTGCCAGCAGTAATGGGATCGAACAGAACTATGGCTACACCTTC. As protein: CASSNGIEQNYGYTF.

As DNA, the CDR3 is TGCGCCAGCAGCCAAGATGTCAGTGGGGGGGCGCGGGAGACCCAGTACTTC. This translates into CASSQDVSGGARETQYF. This chain joins TRBV4-1 and TRBJ2-5; a weak D match, TRBD2 (7 bases). Trimming shortened V by 0 bases and J by 5 bases, and 19 bases separated the two germline ends. The CDR3 is 17 amino acids. From germline, CDR1 is MGHRA and CDR2 YSYEKL.

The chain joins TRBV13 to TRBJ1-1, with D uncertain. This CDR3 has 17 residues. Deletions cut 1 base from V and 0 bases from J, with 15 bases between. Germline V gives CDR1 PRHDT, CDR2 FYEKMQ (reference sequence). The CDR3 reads CASSLDGHESMNTEAFF. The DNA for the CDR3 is TGTGCCAGCAGCTTAGACGGCCATGAGAGTATGAACACTGAAGCTTTCTTT.

CDR3 coding DNA: TGTGCCAGTAGACCCCCGGGACAGATGAACACTGAAGCTTTCTTT. Its protein product is CASRPPGQMNTEAFF. V and J are TRBV19 and TRBJ1-1, with 7 bases lining up with TRBD1. Unmatched junction bases numbered 7, after V lost 6 bases and J lost 0 bases. The germline gives CDR1 LNHDA, CDR2 SQIVND (reference sequence). The CDR3 spans 15 residues.

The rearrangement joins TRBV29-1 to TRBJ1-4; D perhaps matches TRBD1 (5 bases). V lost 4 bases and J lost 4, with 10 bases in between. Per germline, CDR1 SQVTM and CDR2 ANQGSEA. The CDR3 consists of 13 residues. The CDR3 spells CSVVYDSNEKLFF. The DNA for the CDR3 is TGCAGCGTTGTTTACGACAGTAATGAAAAACTGTTTTTT.

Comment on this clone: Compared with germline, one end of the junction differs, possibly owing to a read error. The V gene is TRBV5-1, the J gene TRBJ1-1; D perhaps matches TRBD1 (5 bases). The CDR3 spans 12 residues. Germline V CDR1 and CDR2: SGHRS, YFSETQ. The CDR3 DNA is TGTGCCAGCAGCTGGGGGGGCACTGAAGCTTTCTTT. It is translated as CASSWGGTEAFF.

CDR3 sequence: CASSSQGAGPETQYF. The CDR3 DNA reads as TGTGCCAGCAGCTCACAGGGGGCTGGGCCGGAGACCCAGTACTTC. This chain uses TRBV7-9 with TRBJ2-5; 9 bases are a match to TRBD1. V was pared by 4 bases and J by 5 bases, with 8 bases of the junction left unmatched. The CDR3 is 15 amino acids. Germline V gives CDR1 SEHNR, CDR2 FQNEAQ (reference sequence).

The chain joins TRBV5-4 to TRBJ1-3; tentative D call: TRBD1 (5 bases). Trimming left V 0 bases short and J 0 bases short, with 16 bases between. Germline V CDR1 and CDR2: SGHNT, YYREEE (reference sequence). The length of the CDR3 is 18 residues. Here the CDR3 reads CASSLAFGGSASGNTIYF. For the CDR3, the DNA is TGTGCCAGCAGCTTGGCCTTCGGGGGGTCGGCCTCTGGAAACACCATATATTTT.

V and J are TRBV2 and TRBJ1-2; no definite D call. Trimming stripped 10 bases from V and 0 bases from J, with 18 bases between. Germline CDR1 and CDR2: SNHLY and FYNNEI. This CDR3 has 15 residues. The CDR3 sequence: CATEKGVGTNYGYTF. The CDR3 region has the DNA TGTGCCACCGAGAAGGGTGTTGGGACTAACTATGGCTACACCTTC.

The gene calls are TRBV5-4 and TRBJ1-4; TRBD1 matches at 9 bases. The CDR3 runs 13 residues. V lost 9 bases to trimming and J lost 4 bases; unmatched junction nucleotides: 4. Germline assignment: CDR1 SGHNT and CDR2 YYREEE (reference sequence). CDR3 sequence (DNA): TGTGCCACCCAGACAGGGGGTAATGAAAAACTGTTTTTT. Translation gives CATQTGGNEKLFF.

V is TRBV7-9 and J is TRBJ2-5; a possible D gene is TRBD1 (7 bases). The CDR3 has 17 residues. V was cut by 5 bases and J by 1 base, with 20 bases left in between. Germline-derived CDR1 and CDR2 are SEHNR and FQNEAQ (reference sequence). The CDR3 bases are TGTGCCAGCAGCCCCCGGGTCAGGGGGGCGACCCAAGAGACCCAGTACTTC. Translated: CASSPRVRGATQETQYF.

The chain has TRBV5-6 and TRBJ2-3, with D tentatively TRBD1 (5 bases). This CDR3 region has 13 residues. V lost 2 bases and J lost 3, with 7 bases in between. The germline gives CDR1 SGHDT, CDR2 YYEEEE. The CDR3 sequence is CASSFQGTDTQYF. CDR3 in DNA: TGTGCCAGCAGCTTCCAGGGTACAGATACGCAGTATTTT.

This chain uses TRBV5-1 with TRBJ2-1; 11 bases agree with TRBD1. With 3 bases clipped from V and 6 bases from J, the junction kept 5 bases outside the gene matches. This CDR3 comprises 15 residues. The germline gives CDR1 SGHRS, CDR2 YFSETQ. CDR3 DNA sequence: TGCGCCAGCAGCTATGAGGGGACAGGGGGCAATGAGCAGTTCTTC. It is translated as CASSYEGTGGNEQFF. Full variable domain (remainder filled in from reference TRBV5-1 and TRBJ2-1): KAGVTQTPRYLIKTRGQQVTLSCSPISGHRSVSWYQQTPGQGLQFLFEYFSETQRNKGNFPGRFSGRQFSNSRSEMNVSTLELGDSALYLCASSYEGTGGNEQFFGPGTRLTVL.

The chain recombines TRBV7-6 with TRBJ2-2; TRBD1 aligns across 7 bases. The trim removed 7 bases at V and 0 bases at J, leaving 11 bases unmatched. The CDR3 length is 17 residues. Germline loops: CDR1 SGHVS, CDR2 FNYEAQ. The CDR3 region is CASTSIPTGANTGELFF. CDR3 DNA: TGTGCCAGCACCTCAATCCCTACAGGGGCGAACACCGGGGAGCTGTTTTTT.

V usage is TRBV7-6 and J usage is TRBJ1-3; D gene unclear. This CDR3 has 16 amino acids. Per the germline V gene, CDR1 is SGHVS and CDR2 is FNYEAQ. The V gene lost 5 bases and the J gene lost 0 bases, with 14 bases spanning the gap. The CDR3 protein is CASSPRTLPSGNTIYF. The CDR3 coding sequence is TGTGCCAGCAGCCCCCGGACCCTTCCCTCTGGAAACACCATATATTTT.

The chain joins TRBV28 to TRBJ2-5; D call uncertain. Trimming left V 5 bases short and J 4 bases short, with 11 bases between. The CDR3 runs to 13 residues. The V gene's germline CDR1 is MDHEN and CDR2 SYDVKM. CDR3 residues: CASSHSSLETQYF. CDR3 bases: TGTGCCAGCAGTCACAGTAGTTTAGAGACCCAGTACTTC.

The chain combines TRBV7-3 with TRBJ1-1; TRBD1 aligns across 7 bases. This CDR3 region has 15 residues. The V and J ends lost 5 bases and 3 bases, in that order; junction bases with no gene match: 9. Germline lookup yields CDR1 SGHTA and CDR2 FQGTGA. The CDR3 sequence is CASSPATGRDTEAFF. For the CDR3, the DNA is TGTGCCAGCAGCCCGGCGACAGGGAGGGACACTGAAGCTTTCTTT.

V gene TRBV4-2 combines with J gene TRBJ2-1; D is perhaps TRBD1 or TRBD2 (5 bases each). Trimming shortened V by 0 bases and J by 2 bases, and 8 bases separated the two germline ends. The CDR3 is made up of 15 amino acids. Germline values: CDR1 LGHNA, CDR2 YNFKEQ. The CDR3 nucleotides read TGTGCCAGCAGCCAAGACGAGGGGCCCTACAATGAGCAGTTCTTC. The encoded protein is CASSQDEGPYNEQFF.

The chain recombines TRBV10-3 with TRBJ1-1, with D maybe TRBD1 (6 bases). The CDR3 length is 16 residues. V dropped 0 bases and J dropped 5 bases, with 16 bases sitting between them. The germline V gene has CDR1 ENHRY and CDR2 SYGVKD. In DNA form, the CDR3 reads TGTGCCATCAGTGAGTCCCGGGCCGGGGGCGTGACTGAAGCTTTCTTT. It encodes CAISESRAGGVTEAFF.

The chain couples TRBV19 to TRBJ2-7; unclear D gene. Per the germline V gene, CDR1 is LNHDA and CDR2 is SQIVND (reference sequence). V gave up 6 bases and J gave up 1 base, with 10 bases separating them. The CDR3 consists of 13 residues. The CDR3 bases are TGTGCCAGTAGCTTGGCGGATTCCTACGAGCAGTACTTC. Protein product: CASSLADSYEQYF.

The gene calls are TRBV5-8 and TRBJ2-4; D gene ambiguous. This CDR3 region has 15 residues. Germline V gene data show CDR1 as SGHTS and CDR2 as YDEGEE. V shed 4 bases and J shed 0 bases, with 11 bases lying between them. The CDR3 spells CASSTVPGAKNIQYF. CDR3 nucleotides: TGTGCCAGCAGCACCGTTCCGGGAGCCAAAAACATTCAGTACTTC.

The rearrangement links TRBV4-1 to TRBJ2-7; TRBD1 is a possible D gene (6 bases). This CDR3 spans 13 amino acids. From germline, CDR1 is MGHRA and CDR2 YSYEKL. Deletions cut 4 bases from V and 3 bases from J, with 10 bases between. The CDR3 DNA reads TGCGCCAGCAGCCGGGGGCATGGCTACGAGCAGTACTTC. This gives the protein CASSRGHGYEQYF.

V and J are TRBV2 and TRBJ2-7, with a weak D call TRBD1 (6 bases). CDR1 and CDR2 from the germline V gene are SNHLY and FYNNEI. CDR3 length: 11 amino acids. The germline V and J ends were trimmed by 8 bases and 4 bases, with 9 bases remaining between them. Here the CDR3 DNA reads TGTGCCAGCCGACAGGTTTACGAGCAGTACTTC. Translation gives CASRQVYEQYF.